The rows below give T cell receptor beta chains drawn from one sample of a study of tumor and adjacent non-tumor tissue in lung cancer. TCRdb independently ran MiXCR on the multiplex PCR reads; one entry per CDR3 protein. The data contain around 140,000 distinct CDR3 sequences, roughly 66% of them seen just once; the ten biggest clones take up approximately 18%. The sequenced sample was lung tumor tissue. All receptors derive from a man aged 55 to 70 with small cell lung cancer. CDR3s leave out the opening cysteine and the closing phenylalanine or tryptophan. The D gene is left open where the match is weak.

>-|TRBJ2-1|8|TRBV29-1
SVERVGPR
>TRBD1|TRBJ1-1|13|TRBV5-6
ASSCGTALATEAF
>TRBD2|TRBJ2-1|13|TRBV20-1
SASPGLAGAREQF
>TRBD2|TRBJ2-7|12|TRBV28
ASRKREVSYEQY
>-|TRBJ2-3|15|TRBV4-1
ASSQEQIVRGTDAQY
>-|TRBJ1-5|12|TRBV4-1
ASSQDGSSRPQH
>-|TRBJ2-2|11|TRBV11-1
ASSLRETGELC
>TRBD2|TRBJ2-5|11|TRBV6-5
ASSYGGEETQY
>TRBD2|TRBJ2-2|14|TRBV10-2
ASRRTSGMNTGELF
>-|TRBJ2-1|13|TRBV4-1
ASSLRYSYYNEQF
>-|TRBJ1-5|13|TRBV7-9
ASSLDGGGNQPQH
>TRBD2|TRBJ2-5|11|TRBV30
ALKLAAQETQY
>-|TRBJ2-1|11|TRBV7-8
ASSLAAANEQF
>-|TRBJ1-2|12|TRBV28
ASSIYGLHYGYT
>-|TRBJ2-5|10|TRBV30
DWSCGQETQY
>TRBD1|TRBJ1-3|12|TRBV4-1
ASSHTGAGNTIY
>-|TRBJ2-3|11|TRBV11-3
ASSFVHTDTQY
>-|TRBJ1-6|13|TRBV20-1
STRDPAAEPSPLH
>-|TRBJ1-4|12|TRBV6-1
ASNYREGDEKLF
>-|TRBJ2-1|14|TRBV11-2
ASSLYASASYNKQS
>-|TRBJ2-1|11|TRBV6-5
TSSYYGESEQF
>-|TRBJ1-1|11|TRBV29-1
SVGGRRNTEAF
>-|TRBJ2-3|14|TRBV20-1
SARDWMEGPTDTQY
>TRBD1|TRBJ2-1|13|TRBV20-1
SARIRDRGYNEQF
>TRBD2|TRBJ2-7|12|TRBV6-5
ASSRLAGELEQY
>TRBD1|TRBJ2-1|14|TRBV11-1
ASSSWDRLDYNEQF
>-|TRBJ2-5|12|TRBV20-1
SSRVGTARETQY
>TRBD2|TRBJ2-3|13|TRBV5-1
ASSLGTSGTNTQY
>-|TRBJ2-2|14|TRBV21-1
ASSKGNRENTGELF
>-|TRBJ1-1|15|TRBV10-3
AISDPGVQTGATEAF
>-|TRBJ2-2|14|TRBV12-3/TRBV12-4
ASSFRPGQNTGELF
>TRBD2|TRBJ2-3|17|TRBV12-3/TRBV12-4
AIRSTTGTSGTSTDTPY
>-|TRBJ2-2|11|TRBV12-3/TRBV12-4
ASSNRSTGELF
>TRBD1|TRBJ2-1|11|TRBV20-1
SVMGQGAREQF
>-|TRBJ1-6|12|TRBV11-3
ASSFRIRNSPLH
>-|TRBJ1-5|12|TRBV20-1
SARLAVLNQPQH
>-|TRBJ1-1|13|TRBV5-1
ASSLTGLMNTEAF
>-|TRBJ2-5|12|TRBV7-9
AISLWGSGETHY
>TRBD2|TRBJ2-5|13|TRBV29-1
NARPGGAYQETQY
>-|TRBJ2-2|12|TRBV10-3
AISESLAPGELF
>-|TRBJ1-2|12|TRBV6-5
ASSPRDTDYGYT
>-|TRBJ1-6|11|TRBV20-1
SARDRAGSPLH
>-|TRBJ2-5|15|TRBV29-1
SAHARQVMGPQETQY
>-|TRBJ2-7|13|TRBV7-8
ASSLAEGMGYEQY
>-|TRBJ2-3|16|TRBV11-2
VSSSTARGSYSTDTQY
>TRBD2|TRBJ2-3|13|TRBV20-1
STVRTSGRADTQY
>-|TRBJ1-2|14|TRBV4-1
SSSQDLQARTYGYT
>-|TRBJ2-1|13|TRBV5-1
ANSFQLTGGAEQF
>-|TRBJ1-4|11|TRBV6-5
ASKRQTNEKLF
>TRBD1|TRBJ2-5|13|TRBV11-1
VGNADRGSQETQY
>-|TRBJ1-1|12|TRBV5-1
ASSVAASNTEAF